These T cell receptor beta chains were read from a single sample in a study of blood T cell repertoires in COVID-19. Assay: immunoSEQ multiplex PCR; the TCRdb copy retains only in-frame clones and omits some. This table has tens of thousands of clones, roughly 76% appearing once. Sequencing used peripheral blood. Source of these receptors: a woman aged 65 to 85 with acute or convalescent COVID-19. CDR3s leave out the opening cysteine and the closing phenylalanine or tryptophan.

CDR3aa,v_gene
ASSLAGFSSYNEQF,TRBV11-2
ASMIAGTYNEQF,TRBV6-5
ASSLGGSRSTEAF,TRBV7-9
AWKQGAGNTIY,TRBV30
ASSPPGGWSEAF,TRBV18
ASSWLWRGSYGYT,TRBV7-9
ASSQQGYYNSPLH,TRBV11-2
ASSQEVAGLSYEQY,TRBV4-2
SLQGPYEQY,TRBV20-1
ATSRGQLNQETQY,TRBV15
ASSLGDPRRDEQY,TRBV5-1
ASSGGSTNTGELF,TRBV5-5
ASRQPGQMWEKLF,TRBV6-6
ASSESRVSTEAF,TRBV11-1
ASSQEVYLDEQF,TRBV3-1/TRBV3-2
ASSLYGYT,TRBV6-5
AWSVQGNTEAF,TRBV30
ASSAHRGQAF,TRBV19
ASSLSPGLAGSTYNEQF,TRBV7-9
ASSPRGVAYNEQF,TRBV7-9
ASSLEGVSNQPQH,TRBV27
ASKWRQTGANVLT,TRBV28
AISEWGGTSGLGLNYEQY,TRBV10-3
ASSRTDNEQF,TRBV6-5
ATSERTGAVWETQY,TRBV24-1
ASSPRDSYGYT,TRBV19